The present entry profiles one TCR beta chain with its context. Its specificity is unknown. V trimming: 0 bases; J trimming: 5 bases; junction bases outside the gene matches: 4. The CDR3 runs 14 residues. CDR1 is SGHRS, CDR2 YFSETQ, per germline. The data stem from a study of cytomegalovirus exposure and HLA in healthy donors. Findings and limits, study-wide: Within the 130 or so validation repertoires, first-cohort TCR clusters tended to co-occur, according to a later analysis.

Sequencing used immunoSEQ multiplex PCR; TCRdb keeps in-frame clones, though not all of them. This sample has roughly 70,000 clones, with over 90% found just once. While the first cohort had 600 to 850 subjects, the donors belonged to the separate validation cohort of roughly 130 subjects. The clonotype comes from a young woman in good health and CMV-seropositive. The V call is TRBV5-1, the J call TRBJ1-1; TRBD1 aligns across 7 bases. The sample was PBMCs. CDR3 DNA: TGCGCCAGCAGCTTGGGACAGGGTCGAACTGAAGCTTTCTTT. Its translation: CASSLGQGRTEAFF. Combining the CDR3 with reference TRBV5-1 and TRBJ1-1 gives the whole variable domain KAGVTQTPRYLIKTRGQQVTLSCSPISGHRSVSWYQQTPGQGLQFLFEYFSETQRNKGNFPGRFSGRQFSNSRSEMNVSTLELGDSALYLCASSLGQGRTEAFFGQGTRLTVV.